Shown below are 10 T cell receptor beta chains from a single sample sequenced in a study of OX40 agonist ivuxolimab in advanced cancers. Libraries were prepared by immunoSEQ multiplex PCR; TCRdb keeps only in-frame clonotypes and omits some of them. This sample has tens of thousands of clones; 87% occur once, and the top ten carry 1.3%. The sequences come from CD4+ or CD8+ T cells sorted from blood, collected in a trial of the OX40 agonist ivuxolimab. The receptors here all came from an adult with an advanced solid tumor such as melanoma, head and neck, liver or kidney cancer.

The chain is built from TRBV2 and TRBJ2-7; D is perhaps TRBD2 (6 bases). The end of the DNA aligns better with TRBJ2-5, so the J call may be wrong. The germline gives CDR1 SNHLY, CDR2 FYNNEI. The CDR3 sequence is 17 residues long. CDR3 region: CASSENAVADLQETQYF. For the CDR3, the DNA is TGTGCCAGCAGTGAAAATGCTGTAGCGGACCTCCAAGAGACCCAGTACTTC.

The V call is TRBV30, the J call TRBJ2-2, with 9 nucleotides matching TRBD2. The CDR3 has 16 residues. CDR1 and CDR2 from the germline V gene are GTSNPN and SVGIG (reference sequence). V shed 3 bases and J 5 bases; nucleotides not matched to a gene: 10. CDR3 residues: CAWRALSTSGTGELFF. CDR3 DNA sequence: TGTGCCTGGAGGGCCCTCTCGACTAGCGGAACCGGGGAGCTGTTTTTT.

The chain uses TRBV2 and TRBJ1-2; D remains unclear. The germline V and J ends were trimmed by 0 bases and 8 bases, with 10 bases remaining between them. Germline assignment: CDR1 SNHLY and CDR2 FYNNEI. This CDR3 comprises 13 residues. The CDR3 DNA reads TGTGCCAGCAGTGAAGCCGGGATCGAGGGCTACACCTTC. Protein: CASSEAGIEGYTF.

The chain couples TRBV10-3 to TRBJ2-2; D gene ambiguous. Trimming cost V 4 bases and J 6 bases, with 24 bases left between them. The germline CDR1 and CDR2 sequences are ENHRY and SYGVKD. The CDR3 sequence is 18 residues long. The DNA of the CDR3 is TGTGCCATCAGTGCGACTCCTCCGGAGACGGTCCTCCCCGGGGAGCTGTTTTTT. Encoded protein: CAISATPPETVLPGELFF.

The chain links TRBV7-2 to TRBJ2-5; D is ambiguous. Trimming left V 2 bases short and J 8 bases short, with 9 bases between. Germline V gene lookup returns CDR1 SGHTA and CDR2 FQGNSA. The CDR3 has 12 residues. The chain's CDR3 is CASSLNAKTQYF. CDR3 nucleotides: TGTGCCAGCAGCTTAAACGCCAAAACCCAGTACTTC. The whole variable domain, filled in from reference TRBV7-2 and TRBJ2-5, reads GAGVSQSPSNKVTEKGKDVELRCDPISGHTALYWYRQSLGQGLEFLIYFQGNSAPDKSGLPSDRFSAERTGGSVSTLTIQRTQQEDSAVYLCASSLNAKTQYFGPGTRLLVL.

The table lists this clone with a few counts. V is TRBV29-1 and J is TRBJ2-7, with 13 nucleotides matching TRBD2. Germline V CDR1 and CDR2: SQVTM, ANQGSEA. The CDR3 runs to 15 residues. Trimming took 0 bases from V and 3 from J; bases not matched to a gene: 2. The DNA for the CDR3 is TGCAGCGTTGAAGATCGGACTAGCGGGAGCTACGAGCAGTACTTC. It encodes CSVEDRTSGSYEQYF.

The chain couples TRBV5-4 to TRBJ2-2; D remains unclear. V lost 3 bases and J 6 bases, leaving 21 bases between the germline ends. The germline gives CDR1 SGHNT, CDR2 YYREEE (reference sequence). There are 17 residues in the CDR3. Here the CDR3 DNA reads TGTGCCAGCAGCTCCGAGACTTATGGGGTTAGGGCCGGGGAGCTGTTTTTT. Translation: CASSSETYGVRAGELFF.

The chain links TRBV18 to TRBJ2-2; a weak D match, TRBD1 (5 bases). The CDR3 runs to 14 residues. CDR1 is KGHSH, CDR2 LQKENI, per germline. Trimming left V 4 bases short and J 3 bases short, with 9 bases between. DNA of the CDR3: TGTGCCAGCTCACTATTACAGGACACCGGGGAGCTGTTTTTT. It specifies CASSLLQDTGELFF. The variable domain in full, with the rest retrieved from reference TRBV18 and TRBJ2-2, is NAGVMQNPRHLVRRRGQEARLRCSPMKGHSHVYWYRQLPEEGLKFMVYLQKENIIDESGMPKERFSAEFPKEGPSILRIQQVVRGDSAAYFCASSLLQDTGELFFGEGSRLTVL.

The CDR3 nucleotides are TGCGCCAGCAGCCCCCTAGCAGGGGGACGCTTCACCGGGGAGCTGTTTTTT. It yields the protein CASSPLAGGRFTGELFF. The chain couples TRBV5-1 to TRBJ2-2, with 7 bases matching TRBD1. V trimming: 4 bases; J trimming: 4 bases; junction bases outside the gene matches: 13. The length of the CDR3 is 17 residues. CDR1 is SGHRS and CDR2 is YFSETQ in the germline V gene.

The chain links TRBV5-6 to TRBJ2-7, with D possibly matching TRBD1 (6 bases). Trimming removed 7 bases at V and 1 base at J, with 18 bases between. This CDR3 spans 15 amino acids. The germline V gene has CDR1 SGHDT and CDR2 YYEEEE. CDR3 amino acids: CASHVDRTVSYEQYF. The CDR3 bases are TGTGCCAGCCACGTCGATCGGACAGTATCCTACGAGCAGTACTTC.